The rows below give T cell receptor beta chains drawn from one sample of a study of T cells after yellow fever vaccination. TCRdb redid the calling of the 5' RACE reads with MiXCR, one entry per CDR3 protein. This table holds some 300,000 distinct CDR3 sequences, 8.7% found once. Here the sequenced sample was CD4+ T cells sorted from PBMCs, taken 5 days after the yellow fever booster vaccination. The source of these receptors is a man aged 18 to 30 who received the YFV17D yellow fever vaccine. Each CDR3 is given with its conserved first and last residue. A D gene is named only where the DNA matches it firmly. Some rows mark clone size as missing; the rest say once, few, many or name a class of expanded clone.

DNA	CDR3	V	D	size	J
TGTGCCAGCAGTCCGGGGGCGCATCTGGAGACCCAGTACTTC	CASSPGAHLETQYF	TRBV27	-	few	TRBJ2-5
TGCAGCCACCGGCAGCGGGGTACCTACAATGAGCAGTTCTTC	CSHRQRGTYNEQFF	TRBV29-1	TRBD2	-	TRBJ2-1
TGTGCCAGCAGCGAGAGACAGGTCCACACCGGGGAGCTGTTTTTT	CASSERQVHTGELFF	TRBV9	-	-	TRBJ2-2
TGCGCCAGCAGCTTTTCTACCTCGGGGTTCGAAGCTTTCTTT	CASSFSTSGFEAFF	TRBV5-1	-	few	TRBJ1-1
TGTGCCAGCAGCCAAGAAGGGCTAGGAGGTGGTGTGCAGTATTTT	CASSQEGLGGGVQYF	TRBV4-2	-	few	TRBJ2-3
TGTGCCAGCGCAACCAGGGAACCCTATGGCTACACCTTC	CASATREPYGYTF	TRBV5-6	-	few	TRBJ1-2
TGTGCCAGCAGCTTTTTGTCGGGGACTAACAGGGGTGATCAGCCCCAGCATTTT	CASSFLSGTNRGDQPQHF	TRBV5-6	TRBD1	few	TRBJ1-5
TGTGCCAGCAGCTTATGGTTCCGGCAGGGGGGATACCGTAACTATGGCTACACCTTC	CASSLWFRQGGYRNYGYTF	TRBV7-2	TRBD1	many	TRBJ1-2
TGTGCCAGCCTTACCTCAGGGGATTTCTATGGCTACACCTTC	CASLTSGDFYGYTF	TRBV7-2	-	-	TRBJ1-2
TGTGCCAGCAAAAGAGGCCTCCTCGCCGCGGGCGAGACCCAGTACTTC	CASKRGLLAAGETQYF	TRBV7-9	-	-	TRBJ2-5
TGTGCCAGCAGCCGACCTAGCGGGGGGGCCTACAATGAGCAGTTCTTC	CASSRPSGGAYNEQFF	TRBV5-4	TRBD2	-	TRBJ2-1
TGTGCCAGCAGCTCAGAGGGCGGGGAAGCTTTCTTT	CASSSEGGEAFF	TRBV12-3/TRBV12-4	-	-	TRBJ1-1
TGCGCCAGCAGTCTAGCGGGGGGGCAGGGAGATACGCAGTATTTT	CASSLAGGQGDTQYF	TRBV5-1	TRBD2	-	TRBJ2-3
TGTGCCAGCAGTGCAAACCACAGGGGAAACACCGGGGAGCTGTTTTTT	CASSANHRGNTGELFF	TRBV6-4	TRBD1	few	TRBJ2-2
TGTGCCAGCACCGTTATAGACAGGGGAGGACAGGGAGAGCAGTTCTTC	CASTVIDRGGQGEQFF	TRBV7-9	TRBD1	few	TRBJ2-1
TGTGCCAGCAGTTTATCAGCAGTCTCCTACAATGAGCAGTTCTTC	CASSLSAVSYNEQFF	TRBV28	-	few	TRBJ2-1
TGTGCCAGCAGTGAAAGCGGGGCGTACCAAGAGACCCAGTACTTC	CASSESGAYQETQYF	TRBV6-1	TRBD2	-	TRBJ2-5
TGTGCCAGCAGTCCGTGGCCAACTCTGGGTTCCTACAATGAGCAGTTCTTC	CASSPWPTLGSYNEQFF	TRBV7-2	-	-	TRBJ2-1
TGTGCCAGCACACGACAGGGACTTCACACCGGGGAGCTGTTTTTT	CASTRQGLHTGELFF	TRBV6-5	-	-	TRBJ2-2
TGTGCCAGCAGTTACTGGGGGGGCAGCGCTGAAGCTTTCTTT	CASSYWGGSAEAFF	TRBV6-5	-	many	TRBJ1-1
TGCGCCAGCCGGGACTCTAGCAATGAGCAGTTCTTC	CASRDSSNEQFF	TRBV5-1	-	-	TRBJ2-1
TGTGCCAGCTCACCACCGACAGGGGATCGGCCCCAGCATTTT	CASSPPTGDRPQHF	TRBV18	TRBD1	few	TRBJ1-5
TGTGCCAGCAGCCCTTCCCACTCTGGGGCCAACGTCCTGACTTTC	CASSPSHSGANVLTF	TRBV3-1	-	few	TRBJ2-6
TGTGCCAGCAGCCAAGAACCGCGGGGGGAGCTGTTTTTT	CASSQEPRGELFF	TRBV3-1	-	few	TRBJ2-2
TGTGCCAGCAGCTTAGGGGGACAGGGGTTCTCGGATTCCCTCCACTTT	CASSLGGQGFSDSLHF	TRBV11-2	TRBD1	-	TRBJ1-6
TGTGCCAGCAGTGACAGCGGGTCTTCACCCCTCCACTTT	CASSDSGSSPLHF	TRBV2	-	-	TRBJ1-6
TGTGCCAGCTCACCATCGACGGCCCCTCTGATGGGCTACACCTTC	CASSPSTAPLMGYTF	TRBV18	-	-	TRBJ1-2
TGTGCCAGCAGGGTTGATCATAACTATGGCTACACCTTC	CASRVDHNYGYTF	TRBV7-3	-	-	TRBJ1-2
TGTGCCAGCAGTCCCCACAAGGGGTCCGGAAATCAGCCCCAGCATTTT	CASSPHKGSGNQPQHF	TRBV12-3/TRBV12-4	-	few	TRBJ1-5
TGTGCCAGCAGTCTTGATCCCAGCCGCACAGATACGCAGTATTTT	CASSLDPSRTDTQYF	TRBV3-1	-	few	TRBJ2-3
TGTGCCATCAGTGACCCCCACACAGATACGCAGTATTTT	CAISDPHTDTQYF	TRBV10-3	-	-	TRBJ2-3
TGTGCCAGCAGCCCACGTTTTTCCAGCGGGGGGGAGACCCAGTACTTC	CASSPRFSSGGETQYF	TRBV11-1	TRBD2	few	TRBJ2-5
TGTGCCAGTCATATATTCCCCCACTATGGCTACACCTTC	CASHIFPHYGYTF	TRBV28	-	-	TRBJ1-2
TGTGCCAGCATCCTTGAAAGCGGTACTGAAGCTTTCTTT	CASILESGTEAFF	TRBV2	-	-	TRBJ1-1
TGTGCCAGCAGCTTGCTCGGCTCTGGGACAGATACGCAGTATTTT	CASSLLGSGTDTQYF	TRBV7-9	-	-	TRBJ2-3
TGCGCCAGCAGCTTACCCGGCCCAGGGTCAGATACGCAGTATTTT	CASSLPGPGSDTQYF	TRBV5-1	-	many	TRBJ2-3
TGTGCCAGCAGCCAAGGAGGGGTGCTTGGAAACACCATATATTTT	CASSQGGVLGNTIYF	TRBV4-2	-	-	TRBJ1-3
TGTGCCAGCTCACCTCGACAAGAGACCCAGTACTTC	CASSPRQETQYF	TRBV18	-	few	TRBJ2-5
TGTGCCAGCAGCCGCCGATGGGACACTGAAGCTTTCTTT	CASSRRWDTEAFF	TRBV14	-	-	TRBJ1-1